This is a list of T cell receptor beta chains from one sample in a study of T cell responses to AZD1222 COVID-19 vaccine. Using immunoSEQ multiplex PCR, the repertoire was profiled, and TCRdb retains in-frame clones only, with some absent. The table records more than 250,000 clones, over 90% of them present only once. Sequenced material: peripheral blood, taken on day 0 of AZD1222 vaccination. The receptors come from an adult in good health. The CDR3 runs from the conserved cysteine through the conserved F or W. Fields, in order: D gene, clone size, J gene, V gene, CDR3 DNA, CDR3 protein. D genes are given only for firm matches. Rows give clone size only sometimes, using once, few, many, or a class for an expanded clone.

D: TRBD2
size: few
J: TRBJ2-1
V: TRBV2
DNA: TGTGCCAGCAGTGTAGCGGGAGGGGAATACAATGAGCAGTTCTTC
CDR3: CASSVAGGEYNEQFF

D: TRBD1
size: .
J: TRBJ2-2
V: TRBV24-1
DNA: TGTGCCACCAGTGAGCCGGGACAGGGTGCCCCGACCGGGGAGCTGTTTTTT
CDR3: CATSEPGQGAPTGELFF

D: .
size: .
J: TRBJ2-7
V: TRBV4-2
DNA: TGTGCCAGCAGCCAAGTCAGTGAATCCTACGAGCAGTACTTC
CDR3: CASSQVSESYEQYF

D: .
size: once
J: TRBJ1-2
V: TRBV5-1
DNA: TGCGCCAGCAGCTTGAGCGAGGGGGACTATGGCTACACCTTC
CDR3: CASSLSEGDYGYTF

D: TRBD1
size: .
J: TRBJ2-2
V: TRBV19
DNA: TGTGCCAGTAGCCCCGGGACAGGGGGAATTACCGGGGAGCTGTTTTTT
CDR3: CASSPGTGGITGELFF

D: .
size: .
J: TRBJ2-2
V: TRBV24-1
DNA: TGTGCCACCAGCCCTCGGGGGAAGGGGAACACCGGGGAGCTGTTTTTT
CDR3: CATSPRGKGNTGELFF

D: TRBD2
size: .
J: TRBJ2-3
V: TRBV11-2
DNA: TGTGCCAGCAGCTACTTAGCGGGGGGGAACACAGATACGCAGTATTTT
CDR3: CASSYLAGGNTDTQYF

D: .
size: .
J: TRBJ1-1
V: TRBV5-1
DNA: TGCGCCAGCAGCTTAGGAGGTCGGGCTTTCTTT
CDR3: CASSLGGRAFF

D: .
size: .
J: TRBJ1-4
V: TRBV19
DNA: TGTGCCAGTGGGGCTAATGAAAAACTGTTTTTT
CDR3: CASGANEKLFF

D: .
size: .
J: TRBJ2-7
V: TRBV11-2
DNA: TGTGCCAGCAGCCCAACGCGGCAGGGCTACGAGCAGTACTTC
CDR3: CASSPTRQGYEQYF

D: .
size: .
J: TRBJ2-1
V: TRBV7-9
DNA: TGTGCCAGCAGCCCACGCTGGGGGCCCTACAATGAGCAGTTCTTC
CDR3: CASSPRWGPYNEQFF

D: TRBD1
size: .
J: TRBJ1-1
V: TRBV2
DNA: TGTGCCAGGGGACAGGGGGCAGCAGGGACTGAAGCTTTCTTT
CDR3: CARGQGAAGTEAFF

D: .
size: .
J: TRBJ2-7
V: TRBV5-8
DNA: TGTGCCAGCAGCGGCGGCGGGGAGCAGTACTTC
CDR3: CASSGGGEQYF

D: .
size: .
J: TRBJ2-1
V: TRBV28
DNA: TGTGCCAGCAGGGGGAACGGGGATGAGCAGTTCTTC
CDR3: CASRGNGDEQFF

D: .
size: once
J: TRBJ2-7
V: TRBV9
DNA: TGTGCCAGCAGCCCCGGGGCAGGACCTAACTACGAGCAGTACTTC
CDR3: CASSPGAGPNYEQYF

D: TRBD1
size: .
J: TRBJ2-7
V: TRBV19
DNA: TGTGCCAGTAGTAAACAGGGGGCGCGGGGACCACTAGCCCTGGGCGAGCAGTACTTC
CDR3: CASSKQGARGPLALGEQYF

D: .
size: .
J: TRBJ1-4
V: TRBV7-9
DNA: TGTGCCAGCAGCTTACAAGGGGGACGGGAAAAACTGTTTTTT
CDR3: CASSLQGGREKLFF

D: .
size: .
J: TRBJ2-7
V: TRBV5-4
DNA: TGTGCCAGCAGCTCCGAATACAGTACCTACGAGCAGTACTTC
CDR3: CASSSEYSTYEQYF

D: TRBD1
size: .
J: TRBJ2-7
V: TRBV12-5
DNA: TGTGCTAGTTGGGGACAGGTGAGCTCCTACGAGCAGTACTTC
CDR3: CASWGQVSSYEQYF

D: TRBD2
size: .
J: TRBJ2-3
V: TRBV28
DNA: TGTGCCATCCGGGGGGAGGTTAGCACAGATACGCAGTATTTT
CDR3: CAIRGEVSTDTQYF

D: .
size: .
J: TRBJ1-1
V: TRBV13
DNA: TGTGCCAGCAGCTTGGACGGAGAGGACACTGAAGCTTTCTTT
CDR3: CASSLDGEDTEAFF